The 2 T cell receptor beta chains below were found in one sample sequenced in a study of beta chain features in type 1 diabetes. Sequenced material consisted of expressed TCRB transcripts (all of the isolated RNA was reverse transcribed). Only in-frame clones appear in the TCRdb table, and some are missing; sequencing was by immunoSEQ multiplex PCR. Of 130,000 to 150,000 clones in the sample, roughly a tenth were seen once. The sequenced sample was central memory CD4+ T cells from blood. Source of these receptors: a man younger than 35 in good health.

This chain joins TRBV7-9 and TRBJ2-3, with a possible D match to TRBD1 (6 bases). This CDR3 is built from 12 residues. CDR1 and CDR2 from the germline V gene are SEHNR and FQNEAQ (reference sequence). V was shortened by 3 bases and J by 6 bases, with 7 bases between the two germline ends. CDR3 coding DNA: TGTGCCAGCAGCTTGCAGGGGGATACGCAGTATTTT. It translates to CASSLQGDTQYF.

This clone has more than one count but fewer than ten. The rearrangement links TRBV9 to TRBJ1-1; 7 positions match TRBD1. This CDR3 region has 16 residues. CDR1 is SGDLS, CDR2 YYNGEE, per germline. J was trimmed by 4 bases and V by 4 bases; bases with no gene match: 13. CDR3 residues: CASSPKLGGIGTEAFF. DNA of the CDR3: TGTGCCAGCAGCCCCAAACTAGGGGGCATAGGCACTGAAGCTTTCTTT.